What follows is one T cell receptor beta chain and its context. Per germline, CDR1 SGHNT and CDR2 YYREEE (reference sequence). This CDR3 has 16 residues. V lost 4 bases, J lost 7 bases, and 12 bases stayed unmatched. The sample originates from a study of blood T cell repertoires in COVID-19. The wider study: Acute-phase and convalescent COVID-19 samples originated in the United States, Italy and Spain.

Authors' methods: Reference gene primer amplification gave estimated nucleated cell counts. Produced via immunoSEQ multiplex PCR; TCRdb's table is partial and in-frame only. V and J calls and clone size follow that table, whereas D and trimming were derived from the DNA. This sample has 150,000 to 200,000 clones, with around 83% found just once. Material: peripheral blood. The J gene is TRBJ2-1, the V gene TRBV5-4, with 9 positions matching TRBD2. The TCR comes from a woman in her sixties or seventies with acute or convalescent COVID-19. The CDR3 nucleotides read TGTGCCAGCAGCATCCGCCCCGGGACTAGCTGGAATGAGCAGTTCTTC. Translating it yields CASSIRPGTSWNEQFF.